This T cell receptor (beta chain) was sequenced for a study of cytomegalovirus exposure and HLA in healthy donors. The CDR3 length is 14 residues. CDR1 is MNHNS and CDR2 is SASEGT in the germline V gene. V was clipped by 4 bases and J by 0 bases, with 7 bases between them. The table came from immunoSEQ multiplex PCR; TCRdb's copy has only in-frame clones and leaves some out. The sample has fewer than 200,000 clones; 65% to 85% are singletons. Concerning this clone: The sample has other DNA sequences that encode this CDR3 too.

This chain uses TRBV6-1 with TRBJ1-5; a weak D match, TRBD1 (5 bases). The clonotype was recovered from a woman between 18 and 29 years old in good health and CMV-seropositive. Material: PBMCs. The CDR3 bases are TGTGCCAGCAGTGCGGGGGTTAGCAATCAGCCCCAGCATTTT. This sequence encodes CASSAGVSNQPQHF.